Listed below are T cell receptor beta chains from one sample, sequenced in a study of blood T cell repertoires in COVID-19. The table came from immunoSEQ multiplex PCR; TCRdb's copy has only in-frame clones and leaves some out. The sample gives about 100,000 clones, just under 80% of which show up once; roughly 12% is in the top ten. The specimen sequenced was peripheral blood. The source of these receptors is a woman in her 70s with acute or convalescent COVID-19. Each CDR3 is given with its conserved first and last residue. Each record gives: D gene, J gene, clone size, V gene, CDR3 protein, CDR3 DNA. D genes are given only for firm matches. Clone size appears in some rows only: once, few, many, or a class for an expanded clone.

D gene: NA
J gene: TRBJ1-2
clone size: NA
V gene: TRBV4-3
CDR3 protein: CASSQGSPSANYGYTF
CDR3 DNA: TGCGCCAGCAGCCAAGGATCGCCATCGGCTAACTATGGCTACACCTTC

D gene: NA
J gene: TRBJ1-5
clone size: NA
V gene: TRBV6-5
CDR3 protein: CASRDSKDQPQHF
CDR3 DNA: TGTGCCAGCAGGGACTCGAAGGATCAGCCCCAGCATTTT

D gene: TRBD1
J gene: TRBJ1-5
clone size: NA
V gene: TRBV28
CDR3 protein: CASRQGAEPQHF
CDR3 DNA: TGTGCCAGCCGACAGGGGGCCGAGCCCCAGCATTTT

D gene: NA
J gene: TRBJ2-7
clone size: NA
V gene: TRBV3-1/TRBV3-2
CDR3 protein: CASSYGHFYEQYF
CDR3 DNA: TGTGCCAGCAGTTACGGACACTTCTACGAGCAGTACTTC

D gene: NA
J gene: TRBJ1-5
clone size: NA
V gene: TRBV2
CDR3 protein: CATQGFGSNQPQHF
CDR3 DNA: TGTGCCACCCAGGGGTTTGGGAGCAATCAGCCCCAGCATTTT

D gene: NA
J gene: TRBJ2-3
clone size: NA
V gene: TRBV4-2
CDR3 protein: CASSQNLGGTDTQYF
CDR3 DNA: TGTGCCAGCAGCCAAAATCTAGGCGGAACAGATACGCAGTATTTT

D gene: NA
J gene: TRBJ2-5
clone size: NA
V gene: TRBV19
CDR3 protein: CASRVRETQYF
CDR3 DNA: TGTGCCTCCAGGGTGAGGGAGACCCAGTACTTC

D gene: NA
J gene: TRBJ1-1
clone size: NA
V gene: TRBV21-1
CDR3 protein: CASSSHQGREAFF
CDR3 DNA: TGTGCCAGCAGCTCTCATCAGGGTCGGGAAGCTTTCTTT

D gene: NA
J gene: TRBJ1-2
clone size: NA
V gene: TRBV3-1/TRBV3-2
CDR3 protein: CASSHALGQGKNYTF
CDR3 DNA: TGTGCCAGCAGCCACGCACTTGGGCAGGGGAAAAACTACACCTTC

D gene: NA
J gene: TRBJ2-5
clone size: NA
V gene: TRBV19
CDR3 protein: CASSTLGETQYF
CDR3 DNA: TGTGCCAGTAGTACACTCGGGGAGACCCAGTACTTC

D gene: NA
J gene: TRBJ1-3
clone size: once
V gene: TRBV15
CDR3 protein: CATSRVGGAGNTIYF
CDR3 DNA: TGTGCCACCAGCAGAGTGGGAGGGGCTGGAAACACCATATATTTT

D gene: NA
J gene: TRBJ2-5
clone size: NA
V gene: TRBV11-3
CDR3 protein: CASSLDSGSGETQYF
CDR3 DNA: TGTGCCAGCAGCTTAGATTCGGGGAGCGGAGAGACCCAGTACTTC

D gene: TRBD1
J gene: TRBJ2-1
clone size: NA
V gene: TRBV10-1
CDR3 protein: CASSRTGDDEQFF
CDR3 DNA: TGCGCCAGCAGCCGGACAGGGGACGATGAGCAGTTCTTC

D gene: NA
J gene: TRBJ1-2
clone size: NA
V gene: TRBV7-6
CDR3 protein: CAGDGYTF
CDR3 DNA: TGTGCCGGAGATGGCTACACCTTC

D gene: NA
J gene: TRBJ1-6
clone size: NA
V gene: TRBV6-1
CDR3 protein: CASSEVAGAAPLHF
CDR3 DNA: TGTGCCAGCAGTGAAGTCGCAGGGGCGGCACCCCTCCACTTT

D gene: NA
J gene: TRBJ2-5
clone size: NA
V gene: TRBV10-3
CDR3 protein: CAISGQQETQYF
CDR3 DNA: TGTGCCATCAGTGGCCAGCAAGAGACCCAGTACTTC

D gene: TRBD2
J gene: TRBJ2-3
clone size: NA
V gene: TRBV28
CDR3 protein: CASSLILAGGADTQYF
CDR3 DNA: TGTGCCAGCAGTTTGATACTAGCGGGGGGCGCCGATACGCAGTATTTT

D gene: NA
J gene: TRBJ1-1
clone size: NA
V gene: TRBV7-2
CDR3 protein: CASTLDSGGTEAFF
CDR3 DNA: TGTGCCAGCACCCTCGACAGCGGGGGCACTGAAGCTTTCTTT

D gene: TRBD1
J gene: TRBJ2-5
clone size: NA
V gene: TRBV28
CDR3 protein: CASGTTGVGETQYF
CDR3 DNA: TGTGCCAGCGGTACGACAGGGGTTGGGGAGACCCAGTACTTC

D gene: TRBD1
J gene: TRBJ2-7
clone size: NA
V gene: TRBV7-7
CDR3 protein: CASSQEPGQGVENEQYF
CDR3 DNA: TGTGCCAGCAGTCAAGAACCGGGACAGGGGGTAGAGAACGAGCAGTACTTC

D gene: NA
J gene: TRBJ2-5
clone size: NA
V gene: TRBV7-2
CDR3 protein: CASSYSRQLIQETQYF
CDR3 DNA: TGTGCCAGCAGCTACTCCCGACAGCTCATCCAAGAGACCCAGTACTTC

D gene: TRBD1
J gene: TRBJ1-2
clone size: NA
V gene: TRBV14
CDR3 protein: CASSQGTGGSYGYTF
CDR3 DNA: TGTGCCAGCAGCCAAGGGACAGGGGGCAGCTATGGCTACACCTTC

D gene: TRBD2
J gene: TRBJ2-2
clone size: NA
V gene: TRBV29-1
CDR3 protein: CSVKTSGGAGELFF
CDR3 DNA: TGCAGCGTTAAGACTAGCGGGGGGGCCGGGGAGCTGTTTTTT

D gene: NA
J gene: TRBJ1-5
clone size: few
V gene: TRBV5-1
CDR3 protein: CASSLSPRDQPQHF
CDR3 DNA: TGCGCCAGCAGCTTGTCCCCCAGGGATCAGCCCCAGCATTTT

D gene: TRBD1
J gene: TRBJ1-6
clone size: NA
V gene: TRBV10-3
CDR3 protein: CATAGGDMQNSPLHF
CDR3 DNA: TGTGCCACTGCAGGGGGCGACATGCAAAATTCACCCCTCCACTTT

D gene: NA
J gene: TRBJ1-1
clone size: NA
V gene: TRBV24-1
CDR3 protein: CATAGRDTEAFF
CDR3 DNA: TGTGCCACCGCCGGGCGGGACACTGAAGCTTTCTTT

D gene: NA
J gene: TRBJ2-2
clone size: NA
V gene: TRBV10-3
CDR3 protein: CAISEGQGGDTGELFF
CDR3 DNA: TGTGCCATCAGTGAGGGGCAGGGCGGTGACACCGGGGAGCTGTTTTTT

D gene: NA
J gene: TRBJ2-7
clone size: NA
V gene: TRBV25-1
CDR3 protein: CASSGMGSSYEQYF
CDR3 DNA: TGTGCCAGCAGCGGAATGGGCAGCTCCTACGAGCAGTACTTC

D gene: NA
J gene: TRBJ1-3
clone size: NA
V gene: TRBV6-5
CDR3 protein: CASSRESSGNTIYF
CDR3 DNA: TGTGCCAGCAGCCGAGAAAGCTCTGGAAACACCATATATTTT

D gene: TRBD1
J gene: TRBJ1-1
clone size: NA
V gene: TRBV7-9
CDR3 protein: CASSSTKTGDGNTEAFF
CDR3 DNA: TGTGCCAGCAGCTCGACCAAGACAGGGGATGGAAACACTGAAGCTTTCTTT

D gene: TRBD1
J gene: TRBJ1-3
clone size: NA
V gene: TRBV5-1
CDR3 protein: CASRSGQGEDTIYF
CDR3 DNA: TGCGCCAGCAGGTCCGGACAGGGGGAGGACACCATATATTTT

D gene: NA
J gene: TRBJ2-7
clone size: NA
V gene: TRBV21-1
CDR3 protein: CASSTHSSGGISYEQYF
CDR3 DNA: TGTGCCAGCAGCACCCACTCGTCGGGGGGAATCTCCTACGAGCAGTACTTC